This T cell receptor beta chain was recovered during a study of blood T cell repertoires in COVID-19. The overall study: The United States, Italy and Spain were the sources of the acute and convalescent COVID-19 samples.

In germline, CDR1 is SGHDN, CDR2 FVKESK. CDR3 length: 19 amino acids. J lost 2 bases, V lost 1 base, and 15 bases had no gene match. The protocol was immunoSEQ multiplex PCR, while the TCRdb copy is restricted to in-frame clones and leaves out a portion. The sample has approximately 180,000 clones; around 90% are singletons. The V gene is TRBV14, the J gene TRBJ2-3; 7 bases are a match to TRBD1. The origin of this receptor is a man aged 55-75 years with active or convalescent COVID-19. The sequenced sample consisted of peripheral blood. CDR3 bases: TGTGCCAGCAGCCAAGTCATCGGCCGACAGGGAAGTTCCACAGATACGCAGTATTTT. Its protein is CASSQVIGRQGSSTDTQYF. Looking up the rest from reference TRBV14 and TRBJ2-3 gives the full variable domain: EAGVTQFPSHSVIEKGQTVTLRCDPISGHDNLYWYRRVMGKEIKFLLHFVKESKQDESGMPNNRFLAERTGGTYSTLKVQPAELEDSGVYFCASSQVIGRQGSSTDTQYFGPGTRLTVL.